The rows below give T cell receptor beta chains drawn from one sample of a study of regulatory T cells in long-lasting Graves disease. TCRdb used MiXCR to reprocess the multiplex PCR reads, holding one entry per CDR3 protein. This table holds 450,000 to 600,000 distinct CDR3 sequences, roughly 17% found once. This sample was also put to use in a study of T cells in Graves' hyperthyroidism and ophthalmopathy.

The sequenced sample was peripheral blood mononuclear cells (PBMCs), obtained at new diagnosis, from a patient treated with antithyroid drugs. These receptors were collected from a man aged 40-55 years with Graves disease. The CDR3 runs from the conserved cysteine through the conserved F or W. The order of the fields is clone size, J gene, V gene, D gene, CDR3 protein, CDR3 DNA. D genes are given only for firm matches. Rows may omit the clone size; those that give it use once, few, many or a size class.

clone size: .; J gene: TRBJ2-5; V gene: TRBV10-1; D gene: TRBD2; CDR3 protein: CASSDRGLAEQETQYF; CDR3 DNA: TGCGCCAGCAGTGACAGAGGACTAGCGGAACAAGAGACCCAGTACTTC
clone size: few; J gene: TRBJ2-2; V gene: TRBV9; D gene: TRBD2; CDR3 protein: CASSVAPAGAGELFF; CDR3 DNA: TGTGCCAGCAGCGTAGCTCCAGCGGGAGCCGGGGAGCTGTTTTTT
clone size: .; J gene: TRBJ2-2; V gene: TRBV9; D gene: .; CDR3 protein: CASSVGRVRDGELFF; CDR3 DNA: TGTGCCAGCAGCGTAGGTCGAGTTCGAGACGGGGAGCTGTTTTTT
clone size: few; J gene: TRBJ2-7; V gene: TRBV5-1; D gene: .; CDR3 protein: CASSSTGFYEQYF; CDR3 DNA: TGCGCCAGCAGCTCAACAGGGTTCTACGAGCAGTACTTC
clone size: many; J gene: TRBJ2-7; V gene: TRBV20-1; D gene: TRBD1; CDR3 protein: CSAREWGQGNPYEQYF; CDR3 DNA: TGCAGTGCTAGAGAATGGGGACAGGGGAACCCCTACGAGCAGTACTTC
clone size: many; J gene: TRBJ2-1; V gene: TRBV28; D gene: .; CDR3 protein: CASSTPGSGYEQFF; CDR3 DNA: TGTGCCAGCAGCACCCCCGGGTCGGGGTATGAGCAGTTCTTC
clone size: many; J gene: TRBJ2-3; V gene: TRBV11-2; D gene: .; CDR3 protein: CASSLEVQSNTQYF; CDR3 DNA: TGTGCCAGCAGCTTAGAGGTACAATCGAATACGCAGTATTTT
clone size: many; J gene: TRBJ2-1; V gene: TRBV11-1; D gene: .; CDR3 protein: CASSLARGLALYNEQFF; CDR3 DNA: TGTGCCAGCAGCTTAGCCAGAGGGCTAGCCCTTTACAATGAGCAGTTCTTC
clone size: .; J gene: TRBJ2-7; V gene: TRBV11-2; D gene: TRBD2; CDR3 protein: CASSQGLAGGLSYEQYF; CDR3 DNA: TGTGCCAGCAGCCAGGGGCTAGCGGGAGGCCTTTCCTACGAGCAGTACTTC
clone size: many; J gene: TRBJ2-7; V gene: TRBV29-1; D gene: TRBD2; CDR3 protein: CSAESGREGYEQYF; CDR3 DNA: TGCAGCGCCGAGAGCGGGAGGGAGGGGTACGAGCAGTACTTC
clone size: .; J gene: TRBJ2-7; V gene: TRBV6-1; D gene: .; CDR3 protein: CASRAEAEQYF; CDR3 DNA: TGTGCCAGCAGGGCAGAGGCCGAGCAGTACTTC
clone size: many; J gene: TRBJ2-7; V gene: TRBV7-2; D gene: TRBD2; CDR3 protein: CASSPSGLDFYEQYF; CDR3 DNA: TGTGCCAGCAGCCCGTCGGGACTAGACTTCTACGAGCAGTACTTC
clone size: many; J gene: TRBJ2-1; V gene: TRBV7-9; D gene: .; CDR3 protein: CASSQTGEQFF; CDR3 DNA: TGTGCCAGCAGCCAGACAGGCGAGCAGTTCTTC
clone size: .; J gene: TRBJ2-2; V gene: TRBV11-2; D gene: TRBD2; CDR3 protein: CASDPGTRSAGELFF; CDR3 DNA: TGTGCCAGCGACCCCGGGACTAGATCCGCCGGGGAGCTGTTTTTT
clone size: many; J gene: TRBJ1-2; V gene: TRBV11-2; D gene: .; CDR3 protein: CASSLMGYGYTF; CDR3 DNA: TGTGCCAGCAGCTTAATGGGGTATGGCTACACCTTC
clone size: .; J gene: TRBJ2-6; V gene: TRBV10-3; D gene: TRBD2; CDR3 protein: CAISEATSGGPSGANVLTF; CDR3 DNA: TGTGCCATCAGTGAGGCGACTAGCGGGGGCCCTTCTGGGGCCAACGTCCTGACTTTC
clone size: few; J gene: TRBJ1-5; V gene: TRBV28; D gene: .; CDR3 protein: CASSFGWEPQHF; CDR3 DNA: TGTGCCAGCAGTTTTGGGTGGGAGCCCCAGCATTTT
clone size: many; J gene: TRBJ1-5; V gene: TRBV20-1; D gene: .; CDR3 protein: CSARAQAGHQPQHF; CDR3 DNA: TGCAGTGCAAGGGCCCAGGCGGGTCATCAGCCCCAGCATTTT
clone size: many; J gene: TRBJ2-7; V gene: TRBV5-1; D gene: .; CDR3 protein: CASSLVLSYEQYF; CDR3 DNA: TGTGCCAGCAGCTTGGTTCTCTCCTACGAGCAGTACTTC
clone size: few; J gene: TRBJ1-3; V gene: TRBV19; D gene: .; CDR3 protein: CASTRSTAVAISGNTIYF; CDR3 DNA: TGTGCCAGCACGCGTAGTACGGCCGTAGCGATCTCTGGAAACACCATATATTTT
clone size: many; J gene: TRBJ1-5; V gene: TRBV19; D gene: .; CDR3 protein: CASSPGTDSNQPQHF; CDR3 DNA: TGTGCCAGCAGCCCGGGGACGGATAGCAATCAGCCCCAGCATTTT
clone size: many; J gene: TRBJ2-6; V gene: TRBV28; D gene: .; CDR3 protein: CASSLAGSGANVLTF; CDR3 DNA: TGTGCCAGCAGCTTAGCAGGCTCTGGGGCCAACGTCCTGACTTTC
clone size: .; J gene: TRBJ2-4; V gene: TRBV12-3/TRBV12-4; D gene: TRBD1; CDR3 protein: CASSQGDVKNIQYF; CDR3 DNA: TGTGCCAGCAGCCAGGGGGACGTCAAAAACATTCAGTACTTC
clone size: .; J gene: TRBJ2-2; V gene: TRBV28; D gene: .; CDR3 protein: CASSFPGASLGFLLFF; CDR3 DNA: TGTGCCAGCAGTTTTCCAGGGGCTAGCTTAGGGTTCTTGCTGTTTTTT
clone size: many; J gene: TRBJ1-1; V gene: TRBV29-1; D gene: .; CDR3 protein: CSFKHGPMNTEAFF; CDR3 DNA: TGCAGCTTCAAACATGGACCCATGAACACTGAAGCTTTCTTT
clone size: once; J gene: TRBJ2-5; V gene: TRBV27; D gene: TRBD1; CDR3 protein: CASRNRDRGFETQYF; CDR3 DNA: TGTGCCAGCCGTAACCGGGACAGGGGGTTTGAGACCCAGTACTTC
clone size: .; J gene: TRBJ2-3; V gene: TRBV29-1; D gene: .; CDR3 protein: CSVEDLTGYTDTQYF; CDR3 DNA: TGCAGCGTTGAAGATCTTACAGGATACACAGATACGCAGTATTTT
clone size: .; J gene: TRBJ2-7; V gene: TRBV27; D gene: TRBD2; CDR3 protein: CASSFLVAGDSYEQYF; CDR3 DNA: TGTGCCAGCAGTTTCCTTGTAGCGGGAGACTCCTACGAGCAGTACTTC
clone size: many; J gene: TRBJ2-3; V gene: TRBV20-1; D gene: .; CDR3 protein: CSATSGWSTDTQYF; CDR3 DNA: TGCAGTGCTACTTCAGGGTGGAGCACAGATACGCAGTATTTT
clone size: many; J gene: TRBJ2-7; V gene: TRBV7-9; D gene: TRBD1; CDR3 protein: CASSSWDRDYEQYF; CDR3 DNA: TGTGCCAGCAGCTCCTGGGACAGGGACTACGAGCAGTACTTC
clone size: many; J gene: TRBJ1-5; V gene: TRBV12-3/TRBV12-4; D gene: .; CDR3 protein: CASSLRRSNQPQHF; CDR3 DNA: TGTGCCAGCAGTTTAAGACGCAGCAATCAGCCCCAGCATTTT
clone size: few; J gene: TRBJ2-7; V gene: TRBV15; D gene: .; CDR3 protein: CAYGQTYEQYF; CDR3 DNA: TGTGCCTACGGACAGACCTACGAGCAGTACTTC
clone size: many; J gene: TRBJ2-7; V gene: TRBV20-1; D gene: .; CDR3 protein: CSARHGTSSYEQYF; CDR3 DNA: TGCAGTGCTAGGCACGGGACATCATCCTACGAGCAGTACTTC
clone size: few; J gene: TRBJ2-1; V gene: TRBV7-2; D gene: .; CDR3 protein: CASSLAQEQFF; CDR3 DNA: TGTGCCAGCAGCTTAGCGCAAGAGCAGTTCTTC
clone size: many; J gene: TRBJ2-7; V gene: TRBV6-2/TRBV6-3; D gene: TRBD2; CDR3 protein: CASSRTGLAGELVYEQYF; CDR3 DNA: TGTGCCAGCAGCCGAACCGGACTAGCGGGAGAGCTGGTGTACGAGCAGTACTTC
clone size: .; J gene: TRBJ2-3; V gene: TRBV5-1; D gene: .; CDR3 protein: CACCLVVCAPTDTQYF; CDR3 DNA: TGCGCCTGCTGCTTAGTTGTGTGTGCACCCACAGATACGCAGTATTTT
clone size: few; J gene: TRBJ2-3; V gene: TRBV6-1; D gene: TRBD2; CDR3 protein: CASSDGRTDTQYF; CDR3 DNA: TGTGCCAGCAGCGACGGGAGGACAGATACGCAGTATTTT
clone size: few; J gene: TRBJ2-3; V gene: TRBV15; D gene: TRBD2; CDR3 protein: CATSTLAGHTDTQYF; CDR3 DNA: TGTGCCACCAGCACCCTAGCGGGACACACAGATACGCAGTATTTT
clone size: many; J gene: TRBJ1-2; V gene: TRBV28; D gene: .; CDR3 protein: CASSPRFAGRTNYGYTF; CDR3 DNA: TGTGCCAGCAGTCCGCGGTTCGCAGGGCGGACTAACTATGGCTACACCTTC
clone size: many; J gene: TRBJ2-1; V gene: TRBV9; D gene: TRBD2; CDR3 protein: CASSSREGEYGEQFF; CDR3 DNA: TGTGCCAGCAGCTCACGGGAGGGTGAGTACGGTGAGCAGTTCTTC
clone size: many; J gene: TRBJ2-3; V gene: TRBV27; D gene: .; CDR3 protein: CASRGLLRSDTQYF; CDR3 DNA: TGTGCCAGCAGAGGCCTCTTGCGATCCGATACGCAGTATTTT
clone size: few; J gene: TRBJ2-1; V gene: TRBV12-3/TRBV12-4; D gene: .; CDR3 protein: CASSRATSYNEQFF; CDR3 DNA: TGTGCCAGCAGTCGGGCGACCTCCTACAATGAGCAGTTCTTC
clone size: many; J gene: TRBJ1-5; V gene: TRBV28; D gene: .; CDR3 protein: CASSLYGGQNQPQHF; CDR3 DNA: TGTGCCAGCAGTTTATATGGGGGGCAGAATCAGCCCCAGCATTTT
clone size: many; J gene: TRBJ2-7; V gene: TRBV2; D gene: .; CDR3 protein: CASSGGPSGYEQYF; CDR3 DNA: TGTGCCAGCAGTGGCGGACCGTCGGGCTACGAGCAGTACTTC
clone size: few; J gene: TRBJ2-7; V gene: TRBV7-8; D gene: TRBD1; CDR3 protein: CASSLDRGSAYEQYF; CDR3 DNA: TGTGCCAGCAGCTTAGACAGGGGGAGTGCGTACGAGCAGTACTTC